The entry below describes one T cell receptor beta chain. No antigen is known for it. Germline CDR1 reads LNHDA; CDR2 reads SQIVND (reference sequence). This CDR3 has 15 residues. V was trimmed by 4 bases and J by 0 bases, leaving 9 bases between them. A v3.0 immunoSEQ assay was performed at survey level. In sequencing, about 35,000-50,000 T-cell genomes per sample were targeted. Sequenced by immunoSEQ multiplex PCR; TCRdb stores in-frame clones only, minus some. The sample shows 25,000 to 35,000 clones, around 80% of them seen only once. This entry belongs to a study of long-term antiretroviral therapy in people with HIV. Broader study findings: In HIV, the repertoires covered a tighter span of CDR3 lengths than in controls.

This clonotype was obtained from a woman between 45 and 65 years old with HIV. The chain carries TRBV19 and TRBJ1-4; D is unresolved. Material: unsorted PBMCs, obtained 3.1 years after starting antiretroviral therapy. The CDR3 bases are TGTGCCAGTAGTAGCAGCTTTGCAACTAATGAAAAACTGTTTTTT. It encodes CASSSSFATNEKLFF.